This TCR beta chain was identified during a study of T cells in narcolepsy. Trimming took 6 bases from V and 6 from J; bases not matched to a gene: 6. The CDR3 runs 14 residues. CDR1 and CDR2 (germline): MNHEY, SVGAGI. Profiled with immunoSEQ multiplex PCR; TCRdb holds only in-frame clones, not every one. The table shows under 8,500 clones, with roughly two thirds occurring only once. The rearrangement joins TRBV6-5 to TRBJ1-5; 9 bases agree with TRBD1. Sequencing was done on a sample of CD45RA- memory CD8+ T cells from PBMCs. This TCR was sampled from a human donor with narcolepsy. This chain's CDR3 is CASRPGQGGQPQHF. The CDR3 region has the DNA TGTGCCAGCAGACCGGGACAGGGAGGTCAGCCCCAGCATTTT.